A single T cell receptor (beta chain) is shown here with its context. This specimen belongs to a study of blood T cell repertoires in COVID-19. Study as a whole: From the United States, Italy and Spain came samples of acute and convalescent COVID-19. The analysed material was cDNA or gDNA that came from T cells, B-cell-depleted T cells, or PBMCs.

Assay used: immunoSEQ multiplex PCR; TCRdb lists only in-frame clones, some missing. Found here are 120,000 or so clones, around nine tenths of them singletons; the top ten hold 2% to 2.5%. The sequencing sample was made of peripheral blood. The receptor was derived from a woman in her forties or fifties with acute or convalescent COVID-19.

DNA for the CDR3: TGTGCCAGCTCACCCGCAGACCCAGGGATTAACTATGGCTACACCTTC. This gives the protein CASSPADPGINYGYTF. The rearrangement uses TRBV18 and TRBJ1-2; D is possibly TRBD1 (5 bases). With 3 bases removed from V and 1 base from J, the gap between germline ends came to 15 bases. This CDR3 contains 16 residues. Germline V CDR1 and CDR2: KGHSH, LQKENI. Together with reference TRBV18 and TRBJ1-2, the CDR3 gives the full variable domain: NAGVMQNPRHLVRRRGQEARLRCSPMKGHSHVYWYRQLPEEGLKFMVYLQKENIIDESGMPKERFSAEFPKEGPSILRIQQVVRGDSAAYFCASSPADPGINYGYTFGSGTRLTVV.